The clone carrying this T cell receptor beta chain was seen a few times. Antigen: not known. This record comes from a study of CD8 T cells in ankylosing spondylitis. Study findings and constraints: CD8+ by phenotype, disease-linked clones were relatively rare in peripheral blood. Ankylosing spondylitis blood seemed to carry a telltale TCR beta motif made of under ten highly homologous variants.

Preparation of TCR beta libraries was done by quantitative 5'-RACE with molecular barcodes. TCRdb re-derived calls from the 5' RACE reads in MiXCR, one entry per CDR3 protein. The sample contains 700,000 to 850,000 distinct CDR3 sequences, roughly 10% of which appear only once. The V gene end was trimmed by 5 bases and the J gene end by 4 bases; junction bases not matched to a gene: 5. Per germline, CDR1 MDHEN and CDR2 SYDVKM. The CDR3 covers 13 residues. V and J are TRBV28 and TRBJ2-7; 7 positions agree with TRBD1. This receptor was taken from a male donor with ankylosing spondylitis. The sequencing input was blood, either unsorted or a sorted T cell fraction (not recorded which). The CDR3 region is CASSTGVGYEQYF. DNA of the CDR3: TGTGCCAGCAGTACAGGGGTCGGGTACGAGCAGTACTTC.